Reported below is one TCR beta chain. These data are taken from a study of blood T cell repertoires in COVID-19. The overall study: The study drew acute and convalescent COVID-19 samples from the United States, Italy and Spain. In each case, the material was cDNA or gDNA derived from T cells, B-cell-depleted T cells, or PBMCs.

The germline gives CDR1 SGHTA, CDR2 FQGNSA. The V and J ends lost 1 base and 7 bases respectively, with 11 bases between them. The CDR3 is 15 amino acids. Per the original data handling: Reference gene primers were amplified, and this amplification served to estimate nucleated cell counts. Sequencing was performed with immunoSEQ multiplex PCR; in TCRdb, only in-frame clones are kept and a portion is missing. That table furnishes V, J and clone size, whereas the DNA furnished D and trimming. This repertoire shows under 150,000 clones, over 70% found once; its top ten account for around a fifth. The rearrangement links TRBV7-2 to TRBJ1-6; no clear D gene. Sequenced: peripheral blood. The receptor was derived from a man older than 75 with acute or convalescent COVID-19. DNA of the CDR3: TGTGCCAGCAGCTTAGTGGGCAGCAACAATTCACCCCTCCACTTT. It specifies CASSLVGSNNSPLHF.